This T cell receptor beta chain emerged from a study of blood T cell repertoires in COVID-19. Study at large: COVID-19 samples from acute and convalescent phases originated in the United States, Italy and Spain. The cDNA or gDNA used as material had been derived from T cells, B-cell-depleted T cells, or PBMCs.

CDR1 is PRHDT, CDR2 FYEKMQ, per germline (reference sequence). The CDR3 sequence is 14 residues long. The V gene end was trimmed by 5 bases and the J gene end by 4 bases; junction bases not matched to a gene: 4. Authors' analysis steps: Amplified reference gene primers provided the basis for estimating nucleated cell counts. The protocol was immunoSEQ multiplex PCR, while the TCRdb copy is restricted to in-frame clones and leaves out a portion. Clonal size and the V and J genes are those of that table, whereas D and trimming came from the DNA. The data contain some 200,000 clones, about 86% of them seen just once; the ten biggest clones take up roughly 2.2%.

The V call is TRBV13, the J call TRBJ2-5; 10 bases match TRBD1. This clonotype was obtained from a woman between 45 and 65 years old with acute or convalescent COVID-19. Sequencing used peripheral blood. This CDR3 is CASSIGTGVETQYF. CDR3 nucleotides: TGTGCCAGCAGCATCGGGACAGGGGTAGAGACCCAGTACTTC.